A single TCR beta chain is shown here with its context. Its cognate antigen is unknown. The data were taken from a study of brain T cells in children with intractable seizures. Study observations and caveats: Patients' HCMV serostatus was unknown; virus specificity rests on CDR3 similarity alone.

CDR1 is SGHTS, CDR2 YDEGEE, per germline. The CDR3 runs 15 residues. V lost 0 bases to trimming and J lost 2 bases, with 10 bases between them. TCRdb's copy holds only in-frame clones and misses some; the assay was immunoSEQ multiplex PCR. The sample consists of about 41,000 clones, about 93% of them appearing once. The TCR sequence derives from a girl aged 2 to 10 with tuberous sclerosis and intractable seizures. Specimen: peripheral blood, collected at surgery. The gene calls are TRBV5-8 and TRBJ2-3; D may be TRBD1 (6 bases). Written as DNA, the CDR3 is TGTGCCAGCAGCTTGGGCAGGGGATACACAGATACGCAGTATTTT. Translating it yields CASSLGRGYTDTQYF.